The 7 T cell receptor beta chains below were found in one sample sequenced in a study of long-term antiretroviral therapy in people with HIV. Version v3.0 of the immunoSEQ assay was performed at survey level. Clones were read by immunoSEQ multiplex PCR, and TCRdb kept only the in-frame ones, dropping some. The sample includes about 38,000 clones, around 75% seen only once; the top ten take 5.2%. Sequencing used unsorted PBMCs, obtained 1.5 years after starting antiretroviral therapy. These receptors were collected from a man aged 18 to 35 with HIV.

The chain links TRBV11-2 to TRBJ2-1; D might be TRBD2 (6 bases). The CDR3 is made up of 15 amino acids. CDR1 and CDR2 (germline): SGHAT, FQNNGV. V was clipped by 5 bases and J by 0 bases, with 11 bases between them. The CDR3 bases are TGTGCCAGCAGCCCTCAGACTAGCTCCTACAATGAGCAGTTCTTC. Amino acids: CASSPQTSSYNEQFF.

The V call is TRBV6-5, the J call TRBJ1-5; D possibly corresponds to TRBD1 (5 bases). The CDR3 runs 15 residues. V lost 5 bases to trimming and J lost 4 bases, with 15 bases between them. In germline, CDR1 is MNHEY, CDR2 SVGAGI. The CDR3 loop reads CASSTVGGNNQPQHF. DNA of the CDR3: TGTGCCAGCAGTACCGTTGGGGGGAATAATCAGCCCCAGCATTTT.

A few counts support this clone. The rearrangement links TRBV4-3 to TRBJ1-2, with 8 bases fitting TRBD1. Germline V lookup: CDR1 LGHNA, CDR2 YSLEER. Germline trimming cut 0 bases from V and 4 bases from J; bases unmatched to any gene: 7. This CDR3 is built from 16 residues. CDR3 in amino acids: CASSQEGQGAFYGYTF. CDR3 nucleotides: TGCGCCAGCAGCCAAGAGGGGCAGGGGGCTTTCTATGGCTACACCTTC.

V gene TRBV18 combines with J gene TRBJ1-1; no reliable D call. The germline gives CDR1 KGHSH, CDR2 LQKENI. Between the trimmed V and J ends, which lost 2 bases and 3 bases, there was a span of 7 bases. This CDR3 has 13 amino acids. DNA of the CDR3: TGTGCCAGCTCACCAAACCTGGACACTGAAGCTTTCTTT. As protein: CASSPNLDTEAFF.

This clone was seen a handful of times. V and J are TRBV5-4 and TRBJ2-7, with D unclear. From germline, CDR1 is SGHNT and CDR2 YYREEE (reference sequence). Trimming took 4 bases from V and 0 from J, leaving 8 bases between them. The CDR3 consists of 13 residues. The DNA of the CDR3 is TGTGCCAGCAGCGGCGGTAGCTCCTACGAGCAGTACTTC. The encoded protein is CASSGGSSYEQYF.

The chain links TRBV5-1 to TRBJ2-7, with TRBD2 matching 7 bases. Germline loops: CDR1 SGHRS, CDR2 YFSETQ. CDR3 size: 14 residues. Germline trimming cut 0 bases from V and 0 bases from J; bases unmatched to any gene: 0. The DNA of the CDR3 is TGCGCCAGCAGCTTGGGGACTAGCTCCTACGAGCAGTACTTC. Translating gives CASSLGTSSYEQYF. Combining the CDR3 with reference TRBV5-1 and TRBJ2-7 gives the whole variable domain KAGVTQTPRYLIKTRGQQVTLSCSPISGHRSVSWYQQTPGQGLQFLFEYFSETQRNKGNFPGRFSGRQFSNSRSEMNVSTLELGDSALYLCASSLGTSSYEQYFGPGTRLTVT.

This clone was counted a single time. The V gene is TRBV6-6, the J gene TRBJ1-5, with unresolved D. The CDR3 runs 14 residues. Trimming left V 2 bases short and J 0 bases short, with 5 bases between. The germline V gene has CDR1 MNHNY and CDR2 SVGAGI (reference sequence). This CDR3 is CASSYLYSNQPQHF. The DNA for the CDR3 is TGTGCCAGCAGTTACCTATATAGCAATCAGCCCCAGCATTTT.